This entry lists 22 T cell receptor beta chains sequenced from one sample in a study of Graves' ophthalmopathy and Graves' hyperthyroidism. The authors amplified TCR beta CDR3 regions from RNA transcripts. Amplification began with first-round RT-PCR using HTBI primers, then second-round multiplex PCR was performed. TCRdb ran MiXCR on the multiplex PCR reads and lists one entry per CDR3 protein. The top ten hold 3% of the sample, which has just over 400,000 distinct CDR3 sequences, about 21% seen once. The sequencing sample was made of peripheral blood. The source of these receptors is a woman between 18 and 29 years old with stable Graves' hyperthyroidism.

This clonotype was counted at least ten times. V gene TRBV12-3 or TRBV12-4 combines with J gene TRBJ2-7, with TRBD2 matching over 9 bases. This CDR3 is built from 15 residues. V trimming: 1 base; J trimming: 3 bases; junction bases outside the gene matches: 4. The CDR3 here is CASSLVPSGVYEQYF. As DNA, the CDR3 is TGTGCCAGCAGTTTAGTTCCTAGCGGGGTCTACGAGCAGTACTTC.

This clonotype was seen at least ten times. This chain connects TRBV19 to TRBJ2-7; D is possibly TRBD1 (5 bases). V dropped 2 bases and J dropped 3 bases, with 14 bases sitting between them. CDR3 length: 15 residues. CDR1 LNHDA and CDR2 SQIVND come from the germline V gene (reference sequence). The CDR3 DNA sequence: TGTGCCAGTAGTATATCTCTTGGGGCGGTCTACGAGCAGTACTTC. Its protein product is CASSISLGAVYEQYF.

The chain joins TRBV6-1 to TRBJ1-5; D is ambiguous. The CDR3 runs 17 residues. CDR1 and CDR2 from the germline V gene are MNHNS and SASEGT. Between the trimmed V and J ends, which lost 2 bases and 4 bases, there was a span of 18 bases. CDR3 sequence (DNA): TGTGCCAGCAGTGAAATACTGGCAGAACGTCCGAATCAGCCCCAGCATTTT. Translating gives CASSEILAERPNQPQHF.

There are many counts of this clonotype. The CDR3 coding sequence is TGTGCCAGCAGGCCTCAACGGGAAACCTTAATGAACACTGAAGCTTTCTTT. It yields the protein CASRPQRETLMNTEAFF. This chain links TRBV12-3 or TRBV12-4 with TRBJ1-1; the D is unclear. The CDR3 contains 17 residues. Trimming took 6 bases from V and 0 from J, leaving 20 bases between them.

The CDR3 DNA sequence: TGTGCCAGCAGTTACTCCGCAGGGGCCGGCTACACCTTC. Translated: CASSYSAGAGYTF. This chain links TRBV6-5 with TRBJ1-2, with a weak D call TRBD1 (6 bases). This CDR3 is 13 amino acids long. Germline loops: CDR1 MNHEY, CDR2 SVGAGI. Trimming shortened V by 0 bases and J by 8 bases, and 10 bases separated the two germline ends.

Note on this clonotype: An end of the junction differs from the germline gene, which may be a read error. J is TRBJ2-7 and V is TRBV5-5; D tentatively fits TRBD1 or TRBD2 (5 bases each). The CDR3 length is 13 residues. Per the germline V gene, CDR1 is SGHKS and CDR2 is YYEKEE (reference sequence). The CDR3 loop reads CASSLAWGNDQYF. The CDR3 DNA reads as TGTGCCAGCAGCTTGGCTTGGGGGAACGATCAGTACTTC.

This clonotype has a count of ten or more. The V gene is TRBV7-9, the J gene TRBJ1-2; 7 bases map to TRBD1. Germline V gene sequence: CDR1 SEHNR, CDR2 FQNEAQ (reference sequence). The CDR3 sequence is 14 residues long. The V segment lost 2 bases and the J segment 5 bases; nucleotides outside the gene matches: 5. CDR3 sequence reads: CASSLQTGNYGYTF. CDR3 DNA: TGTGCCAGCAGCTTACAGACAGGGAATTATGGCTACACCTTC.

The V gene is TRBV12-3 or TRBV12-4, the J gene TRBJ1-2, with D unclear. V lost 5 bases and J 5 bases, leaving 9 bases between the germline ends. CDR3 length: 12 amino acids. CDR3 DNA: TGTGCCAGCAGTCTAGGATATTATGGCTACACCTTC. Translating gives CASSLGYYGYTF.

This clonotype was counted a few times. V gene TRBV6-1 combines with J gene TRBJ1-2, with D perhaps TRBD1 (5 bases). V was clipped by 5 bases and J by 2 bases, with 21 bases between them. The CDR3 is 17 amino acids. Looked up from germline, CDR1 is MNHNS and CDR2 is SASEGT. CDR3 in amino acids: CASSTSGTISSNYGYTF. DNA of the CDR3: TGTGCCAGCAGTACCTCCGGGACCATATCCTCAAACTATGGCTACACCTTC.

This clonotype was recorded at least ten times. This chain joins TRBV19 and TRBJ2-2; the match to TRBD1 covers 9 bases. The germline gives CDR1 LNHDA, CDR2 SQIVND (reference sequence). CDR3 size: 15 residues. V gave up 7 bases and J gave up 3 bases; unmatched junction bases: 6. CDR3 nucleotide sequence: TGTGCCAGTACCCGGGACAGGGTGTACACCGGGGAGCTGTTTTTT. It specifies CASTRDRVYTGELFF.

There are a few counts of this clonotype. J is TRBJ2-7 and V is TRBV19; D is perhaps TRBD1 or TRBD2 (5 bases each). With 4 bases removed from V and 5 bases from J, the gap between germline ends came to 9 bases. Germline CDR1 is LNHDA and CDR2 is SQIVND (reference sequence). This CDR3 has 12 residues. The CDR3 loop reads CASSRGVDEQYF. As DNA, the CDR3 is TGTGCCAGTAGTAGAGGGGTCGACGAGCAGTACTTC.

This clonotype was counted ten times or more. V gene TRBV25-1 combines with J gene TRBJ1-2; D is possibly TRBD1 (5 bases). The CDR3 has 13 amino acids. Trimming pared 1 base from V and 8 bases from J, leaving 11 bases between. Germline CDR1 and CDR2: MGHDK and SYGVNS. Here the CDR3 reads CASSEWGGGGYTF. The DNA for the CDR3 is TGTGCCAGCAGTGAATGGGGGGGTGGCGGCTACACCTTC.

V is TRBV29-1 and J is TRBJ1-3, with D unresolved. Per germline, CDR1 SQVTM and CDR2 ANQGSEA. This CDR3 is built from 14 residues. V was clipped by 3 bases and J by 0 bases, with 9 bases between them. The CDR3 DNA reads as TGCAGCGTTGAGGCAGGTTTCTCTGGAAACACCATATATTTT. It yields the protein CSVEAGFSGNTIYF.

Ten or more counts support this clonotype. V and J are TRBV6-5 and TRBJ1-2, with D hard to call. This CDR3 comprises 13 residues. V was pared by 4 bases and J by 6 bases, with 12 bases between. CDR1 MNHEY and CDR2 SVGAGI come from the germline V gene. The CDR3 reads CASSSGRIDGYTF. CDR3 nucleotide sequence: TGTGCCAGCAGTTCGGGCAGGATAGATGGCTACACCTTC.

Ten or more counts support this clonotype. J is TRBJ2-7 and V is TRBV5-6; D may be TRBD1 (6 bases). This CDR3 region has 13 residues. Trimming took off 4 bases at V and 6 bases at J, with 14 bases between the two ends. Germline CDR1 reads SGHDT; CDR2 reads YYEEEE. The CDR3 nucleotides read TGTGCCAGCAGCGTACTAGGGGGTGGCGAGCAGTACTTC. This gives the protein CASSVLGGGEQYF.

This clonotype showed up many times. The chain uses TRBV5-5 and TRBJ2-6, with D hard to call. V gave up 6 bases and J gave up 2 bases, with 9 bases separating them. Germline-derived CDR1 and CDR2 are SGHKS and YYEKEE (reference sequence). This CDR3 is 14 amino acids long. The CDR3 DNA is TGTGCCAGCATCTACCAACCTGGGGCCAACGTCCTGACTTTC. This codes for CASIYQPGANVLTF.

This clonotype was seen repeatedly, ten times or more. V usage is TRBV7-8 and J usage is TRBJ1-1, with 9 bases lining up with TRBD1. This CDR3 has 15 amino acids. Germline-derived CDR1 and CDR2 are SGHVS and FQNEAQ. V trimming: 2 bases; J trimming: 3 bases; junction bases outside the gene matches: 4. CDR3 protein: CASSLWTGADTEAFF. The CDR3 bases are TGTGCCAGCAGCTTATGGACAGGGGCGGACACTGAAGCTTTCTTT. Together with reference TRBV7-8 and TRBJ1-1, the CDR3 gives the full variable domain: GAGVSQSPRYKVAKRGQDVALRCDPISGHVSLFWYQQALGQGPEFLTYFQNEAQLDKSGLPSDRFFAERPEGSVSTLKIQRTQQEDSAVYLCASSLWTGADTEAFFGQGTRLTVV.

This rearrangement joins TRBV27 to TRBJ1-5; D gene unclear. The CDR3 has 15 amino acids. Trimming left V 6 bases short and J 0 bases short, with 12 bases between. In germline, CDR1 is MNHEY, CDR2 SMNVEV (reference sequence). The CDR3 is CASSSSTYSNQPQHF. CDR3 bases: TGTGCCAGCAGCTCCTCAACTTATAGCAATCAGCCCCAGCATTTT.

This clonotype was seen a few times. The chain employs TRBV19 and TRBJ2-7; D ambiguous. Germline V gene lookup returns CDR1 LNHDA and CDR2 SQIVND (reference sequence). The CDR3 contains 14 residues. With 9 bases removed from V and 0 bases from J, the gap between germline ends came to 15 bases. In DNA form, the CDR3 reads TGTGCCAGAGTTGGGCGGTACCTCTCCTACGAGCAGTACTTC. Amino acids: CARVGRYLSYEQYF.

This clonotype was recorded many times. V usage is TRBV5-1 and J usage is TRBJ2-7, with 12 positions matching TRBD1. The CDR3 has 16 amino acids. V shed 4 bases, J shed 3 bases, and the junction held 8 bases outside the gene matches. Per the germline V gene, CDR1 is SGHRS and CDR2 is YFSETQ. For the CDR3, the DNA is TGCGCCAGCAGCCCCGCTGGGACAGGGGGCTTCTACGAGCAGTACTTC. It codes for CASSPAGTGGFYEQYF.

This clonotype has ten or more counts. This chain connects TRBV5-1 to TRBJ1-1, with D tentatively TRBD1 (5 bases). CDR3 length equals 14 residues. The germline V gene encodes CDR1 SGHRS and CDR2 YFSETQ. V lost 5 bases and J lost 2, with 13 bases in between. The CDR3 here is CASSLTAANTEAFF. DNA of the CDR3: TGCGCCAGCAGTTTGACAGCGGCAAACACTGAAGCTTTCTTT.

This clonotype was counted many times. V and J are TRBV12-5 and TRBJ2-2; D gene ambiguous. CDR1 is LGHNT and CDR2 is FRNRAP in the germline V gene. CDR3 length: 14 amino acids. V dropped 4 bases and J dropped 3 bases, with 9 bases sitting between them. The CDR3 region has the DNA TGTGCTAGTGGTTCGAACAGCTACACCGGGGAGCTGTTTTTT. This gives the protein CASGSNSYTGELFF.